This entry concerns a single T cell receptor beta chain. Thyroid surgery took place with no prior treatment in any patient. Germline lookup yields CDR1 GTSNPN and CDR2 SVGIG (reference sequence). With V trimmed by 1 base and J by 9 bases, 10 bases remained unmatched. This CDR3 is built from 14 residues. The data were taken from a study of metastatic and nonmetastatic thyroid tumors. In the study overall: Repertoires were compared across blood and tumor or nodule tissue from malignant and benign thyroid patients.

TCRdb re-processed the PCR reads through MiXCR. The sample shows about 4,200 clones, 33% of them seen only once. The sequence came from a female donor with papillary thyroid cancer or a benign thyroid nodule (not recorded which). Some clones in this sample may be carry-over from other donors' samples. The specimen sequenced was adjacent normal tissue. The rearrangement uses TRBV30 and TRBJ2-7; 9 bases are shared with TRBD2. The CDR3 reads CAWSDLAGSDAQYF. CDR3 sequence (DNA): TGTGCCTGGAGTGACCTAGCGGGATCGGACGCGCAGTACTTC.